One TCR beta chain is described in this entry. The V end lost 5 bases, the J end lost 6 bases, and 12 bases lay between the germline ends. The CDR3 spans 13 residues. This sample stems from a study of blood T cell repertoires in COVID-19. Profiling relied on immunoSEQ multiplex PCR, and the TCRdb table lists in-frame clones only, not all of them. Of some 80,000 clones listed, around 84% were seen once; the top ten hold around 3.4%. J is TRBJ2-3 and V is TRBV12-3 or TRBV12-4; a possible D gene is TRBD1 (5 bases). This sequence originates from a man in his fifties or sixties with acute or convalescent COVID-19. The sample was peripheral blood. This CDR3 reads CASSRRGADTQYF. For the CDR3, the DNA is TGTGCCAGCAGTCGACGTGGGGCGGATACGCAGTATTTT.